This note documents a single T cell receptor beta chain sequence. These data originate in a study of T cell changes during pregnancy in multiple sclerosis. Profiling relied on immunoSEQ multiplex PCR, and the TCRdb table lists in-frame clones only, not all of them. The sample includes 80,000 to 100,000 clones, 91% of them seen just once. The germline V gene encodes CDR1 SNHLY and CDR2 FYNNEI. Trimming left V 6 bases short and J 0 bases short, with 9 bases between. This CDR3 has 14 amino acids. The chain couples TRBV2 to TRBJ1-5; D is uncertain. The receptor comes from a female donor in good health, enrolled as a control in a pregnancy study. Sequenced material: peripheral blood, taken after pregnancy. CDR3 sequence reads: CASRREYSNQPQHF. DNA of the CDR3: TGTGCCAGCAGGAGGGAGTATAGCAATCAGCCCCAGCATTTT.